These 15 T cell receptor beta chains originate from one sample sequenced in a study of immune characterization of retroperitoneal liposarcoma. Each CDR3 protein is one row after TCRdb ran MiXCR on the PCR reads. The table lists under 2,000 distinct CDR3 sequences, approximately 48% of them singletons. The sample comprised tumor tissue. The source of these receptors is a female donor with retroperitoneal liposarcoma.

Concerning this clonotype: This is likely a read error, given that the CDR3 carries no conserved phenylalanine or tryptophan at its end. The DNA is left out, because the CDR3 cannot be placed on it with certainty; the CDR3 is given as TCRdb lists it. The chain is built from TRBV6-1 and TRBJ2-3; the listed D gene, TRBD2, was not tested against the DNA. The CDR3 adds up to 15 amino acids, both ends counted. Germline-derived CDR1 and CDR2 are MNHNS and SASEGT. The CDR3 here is CASKSLAGGPGEKYL.

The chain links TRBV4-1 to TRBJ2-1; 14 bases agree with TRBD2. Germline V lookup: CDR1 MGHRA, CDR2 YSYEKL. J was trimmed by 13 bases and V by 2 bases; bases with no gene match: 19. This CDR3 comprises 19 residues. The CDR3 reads CASSQRLAGGFFDQETQFF. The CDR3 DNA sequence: TGCGCCAGCAGCCAAAGACTAGCGGGAGGGTTTTTTGACCAAGAGACCCAGTTCTTC.

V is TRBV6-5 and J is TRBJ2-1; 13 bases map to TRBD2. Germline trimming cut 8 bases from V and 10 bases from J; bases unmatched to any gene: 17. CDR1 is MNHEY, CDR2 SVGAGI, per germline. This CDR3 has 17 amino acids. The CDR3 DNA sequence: TGTGCCAGCCGGGCCGGGACTAGCGGGGCCAGGAGGGAGGAGCAGTTCTTC. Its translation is CASRAGTSGARREEQFF.

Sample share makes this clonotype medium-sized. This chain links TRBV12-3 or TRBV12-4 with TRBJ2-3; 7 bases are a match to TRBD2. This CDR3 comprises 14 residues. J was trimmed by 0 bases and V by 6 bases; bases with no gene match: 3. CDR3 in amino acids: CASRSGISTDTQYF. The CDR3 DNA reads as TGTGCCAGCAGGAGCGGGATTAGCACAGATACGCAGTATTTT.

The DNA of the CDR3 is TGTGCCAGCAGTCTGACCTCTAACTCCTACGAGCAGTACTTC. Its translation is CASSLTSNSYEQYF. The rearrangement uses TRBV27 and TRBJ2-1; the D is unclear. The last part of the DNA fits TRBJ2-7 better; the J call may be wrong. The CDR3 totals 14 residues. The germline V gene has CDR1 MNHEY and CDR2 SMNVEV (reference sequence).

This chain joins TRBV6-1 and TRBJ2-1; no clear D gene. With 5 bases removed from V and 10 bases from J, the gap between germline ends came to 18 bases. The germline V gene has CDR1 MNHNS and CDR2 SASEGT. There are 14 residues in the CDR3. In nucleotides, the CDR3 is TGTGCCAGCAGTCCCCGCAGTCCTCCCTACGAGCAGTTCTTC. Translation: CASSPRSPPYEQFF.

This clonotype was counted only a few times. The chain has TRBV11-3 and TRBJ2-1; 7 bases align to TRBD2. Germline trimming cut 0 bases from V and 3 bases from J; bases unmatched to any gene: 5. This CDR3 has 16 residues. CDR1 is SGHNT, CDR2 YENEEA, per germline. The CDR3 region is CASSLEQVAGYNEQFF. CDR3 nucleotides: TGTGCCAGCAGCTTAGAACAGGTAGCGGGCTACAATGAGCAGTTCTTC.

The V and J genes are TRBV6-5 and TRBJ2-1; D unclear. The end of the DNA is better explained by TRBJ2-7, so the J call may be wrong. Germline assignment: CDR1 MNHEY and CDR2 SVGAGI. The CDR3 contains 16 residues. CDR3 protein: CASSYLSISSYNEQYF. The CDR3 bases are TGTGCCAGCAGTTACCTCAGCATAAGCTCCTACAATGAGCAGTACTTC.

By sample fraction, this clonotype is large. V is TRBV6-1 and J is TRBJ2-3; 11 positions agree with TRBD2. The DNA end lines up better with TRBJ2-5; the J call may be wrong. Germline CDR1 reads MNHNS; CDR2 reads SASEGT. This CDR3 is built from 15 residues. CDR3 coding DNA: TGTGCCAGCAGTGAAATAGCGGGGGGGCAAGAGACCCAGTACTTC. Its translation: CASSEIAGGQETQYF.

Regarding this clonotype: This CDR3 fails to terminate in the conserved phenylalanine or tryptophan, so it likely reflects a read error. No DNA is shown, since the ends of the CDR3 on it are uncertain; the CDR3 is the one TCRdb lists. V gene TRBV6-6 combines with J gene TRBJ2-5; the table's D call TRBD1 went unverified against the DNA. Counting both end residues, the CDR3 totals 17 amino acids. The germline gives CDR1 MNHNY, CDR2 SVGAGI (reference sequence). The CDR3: CASSLNRQDSTGVRAVL.

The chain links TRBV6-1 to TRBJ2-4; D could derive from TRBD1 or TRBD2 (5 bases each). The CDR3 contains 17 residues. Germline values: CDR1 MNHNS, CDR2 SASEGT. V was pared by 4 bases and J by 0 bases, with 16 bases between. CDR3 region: CASSAGEGVEAKNIQYF. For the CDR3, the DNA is TGTGCCAGCAGTGCCGGGGAAGGGGTGGAAGCCAAAAACATTCAGTACTTC.

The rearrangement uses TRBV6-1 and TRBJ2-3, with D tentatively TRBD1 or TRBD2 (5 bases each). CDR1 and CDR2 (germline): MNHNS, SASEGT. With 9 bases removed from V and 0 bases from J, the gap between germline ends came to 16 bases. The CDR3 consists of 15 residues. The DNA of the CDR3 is TGTGCCAGTGCGACCGGGACGCATAGCACAGATACGCAGTATTTT. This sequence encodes CASATGTHSTDTQYF.

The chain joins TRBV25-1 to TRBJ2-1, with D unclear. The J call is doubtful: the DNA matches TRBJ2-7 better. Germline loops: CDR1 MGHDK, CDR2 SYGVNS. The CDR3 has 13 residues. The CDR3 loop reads CASMDGSSYEQYF. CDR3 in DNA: TGTGCCAGCATGGACGGTAGCTCCTACGAGCAGTACTTC.

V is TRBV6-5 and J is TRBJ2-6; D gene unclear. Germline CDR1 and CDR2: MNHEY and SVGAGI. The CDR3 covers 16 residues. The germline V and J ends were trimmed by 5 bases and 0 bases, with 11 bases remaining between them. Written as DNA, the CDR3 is TGTGCCAGCAGTCACCCCGATGTCTCTGGGGCCAACGTCCTGACTTTC. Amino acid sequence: CASSHPDVSGANVLTF.

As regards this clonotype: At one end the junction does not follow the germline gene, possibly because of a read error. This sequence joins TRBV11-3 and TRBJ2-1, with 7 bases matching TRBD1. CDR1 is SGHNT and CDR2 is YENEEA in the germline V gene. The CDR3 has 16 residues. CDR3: CASSLEGGNMYNEQFF. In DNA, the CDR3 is TGTGCCAGCAGCCTAGAAGGGGGCAACATGTACAATGAGCAGTTCTTC.